This TCR beta chain was retrieved from a study of blood T cell repertoires in COVID-19. Repertoires were generated with immunoSEQ multiplex PCR, while TCRdb's copy carries only in-frame clones and drops some. The table lists roughly 180,000 clones, around 80% of them singletons. V was cut by 3 bases and J by 2 bases, with 10 bases left in between. The V gene's germline CDR1 is MGHRA and CDR2 YSYEKL. The CDR3 totals 14 residues. The sample comprised PBMCs or T cells enriched from blood (not recorded which). This clonotype originated in a woman aged 60-70 years who had recovered from COVID-19. This chain connects TRBV4-1 to TRBJ1-2, with D possibly TRBD1 on 6 matching bases. The CDR3 sequence: CASSQSTGNYGYTF. In nucleotides, the CDR3 is TGCGCCAGCAGCCAGTCCACAGGGAACTATGGCTACACCTTC.